Shown below are 30 T cell receptor beta chains from a single sample sequenced in a study of Graves' ophthalmopathy and Graves' hyperthyroidism. RNA transcripts were the template, and TCR beta CDR3 regions were amplified from them. The first round was an RT-PCR with HTBI primers, and the second round was a multiplex PCR. TCRdb used MiXCR to reprocess the multiplex PCR reads, holding one entry per CDR3 protein. The sample records 210,000 or so distinct CDR3 sequences, under 30% being singletons. The sequencing sample was made of peripheral blood. All receptors come from a middle-aged man with Graves' ophthalmopathy.

This clonotype appeared many times. This chain uses TRBV20-1 with TRBJ1-5; tentative D call: TRBD1 (6 bases). Germline loops: CDR1 DFQATT, CDR2 SNEGSKA (reference sequence). Trimming removed 3 bases from V and 6 bases from J, with 18 bases in between. This CDR3 spans 15 amino acids. CDR3 sequence: CSASTGGLGSQPQHF. In nucleotides, the CDR3 is TGCAGTGCTAGTACTGGGGGCCTGGGAAGTCAGCCCCAGCATTTT.

This clonotype showed up just once. The chain combines TRBV12-3 or TRBV12-4 with TRBJ1-1; unclear D gene. V was shortened by 6 bases and J by 7 bases, with 21 bases between the two germline ends. CDR3 length equals 15 residues. CDR3 nucleotides: TGTGCCAGCAGCGCACCGGCCGGGTATGAGATTGAAGCTTTCTTT. It codes for CASSAPAGYEIEAFF.

This clonotype was seen at least ten times. This chain joins TRBV12-3 or TRBV12-4 and TRBJ2-2; D is unresolved. This CDR3 region has 13 residues. Trimming cost V 2 bases and J 6 bases, with 7 bases left between them. The CDR3 loop reads CASSLPASGELFF. The CDR3 region has the DNA TGTGCCAGCAGTTTACCCGCCTCCGGGGAGCTGTTTTTT.

This clonotype was observed a few times. The rearrangement joins TRBV12-3 or TRBV12-4 to TRBJ2-7, with D perhaps TRBD1 (6 bases). The CDR3 contains 14 residues. V was shortened by 5 bases and J by 0 bases, with 11 bases between the two germline ends. The CDR3: CASSRQEPSYEQYF. In nucleotides, the CDR3 is TGTGCCAGCAGTCGACAGGAGCCCTCCTACGAGCAGTACTTC.

The chain has TRBV28 and TRBJ1-5; 9 bases fit TRBD1. From germline, CDR1 is MDHEN and CDR2 SYDVKM. The trim removed 6 bases at V and 7 bases at J, leaving 10 bases unmatched. This CDR3 has 15 amino acids. The CDR3 sequence is CASRYPGTGNQPQHF. The CDR3 nucleotides are TGTGCCAGCAGGTACCCCGGGACAGGGAACCAGCCCCAGCATTTT.

The sample holds many counts of this clonotype. The chain couples TRBV6-2 or TRBV6-3 to TRBJ1-1; no definite D call. The CDR3 is made up of 12 amino acids. V was trimmed by 4 bases and J by 1 base, leaving 4 bases between them. CDR1 and CDR2 (germline): MNHEY, SVGEGT. CDR3 region: CASSWGNTEAFF. CDR3 sequence (DNA): TGTGCCAGCAGTTGGGGGAACACTGAAGCTTTCTTT.

The sample holds many counts of this clonotype. The chain couples TRBV27 to TRBJ1-5; 9 bases are shared with TRBD1. Germline V gives CDR1 MNHEY, CDR2 SMNVEV (reference sequence). The CDR3 spans 14 residues. The trim removed 8 bases at V and 7 bases at J, leaving 9 bases unmatched. This CDR3 reads CASSPGTGLQPQHF. In nucleotides, the CDR3 is TGTGCCAGCTCCCCGGGGACAGGGTTACAGCCCCAGCATTTT.

This clonotype was counted many times. CDR3 sequence: CASSQLVRLRTGNNYGYTF. CDR3 nucleotides: TGTGCCAGCAGCCAACTCGTGCGATTGAGGACAGGGAACAACTATGGCTACACCTTC. The gene calls are TRBV3-1 and TRBJ1-2, with 8 bases fitting TRBD1. The V gene end was trimmed by 2 bases and the J gene end by 2 bases; junction bases not matched to a gene: 16. Germline CDR1 LGHDT, CDR2 YNNKEL (reference sequence). CDR3 length: 19 amino acids.

J is TRBJ2-7 and V is TRBV7-3; no firm D call. The CDR3 sequence is 13 residues long. Trimming stripped 4 bases from V and 6 bases from J, with 13 bases between. CDR1 and CDR2 (germline): SGHTA, FQGTGA. CDR3 residues: CASSSYDTGEQYF. The CDR3, as DNA: TGTGCCAGCAGCTCCTATGATACGGGCGAGCAGTACTTC.

The chain employs TRBV19 and TRBJ1-1, with D perhaps TRBD1 (5 bases). V was trimmed by 4 bases and J by 4 bases, leaving 13 bases between them. From germline, CDR1 is LNHDA and CDR2 SQIVND (reference sequence). The CDR3 runs 14 residues. The CDR3 DNA sequence: TGTGCCAGTAGTACAAGAGGGGCGAGCACTGAAGCTTTCTTT. Amino acids: CASSTRGASTEAFF.

CDR3 bases: TGTGCCAGCAGCTTACAGGGTAAAACTGAAGCTTTCTTT. Its translation: CASSLQGKTEAFF. This chain joins TRBV7-2 and TRBJ1-1, with D tentatively TRBD1 (5 bases). CDR1 SGHTA and CDR2 FQGNSA come from the germline V gene. V shed 2 bases and J shed 5 bases, with 9 bases lying between them. This CDR3 is built from 13 residues.

Many counts were recorded for this clonotype. The chain is built from TRBV6-5 and TRBJ1-1; D may be TRBD1 (6 bases). Trimming left V 6 bases short and J 2 bases short, with 16 bases between. Per germline, CDR1 MNHEY and CDR2 SVGAGI. CDR3 size: 15 residues. The DNA for the CDR3 is TGTGCCAGCAGCTCGCAGGGGTCGGGAAACACTGAAGCTTTCTTT. Translating it yields CASSSQGSGNTEAFF.

The rearrangement joins TRBV6-1 to TRBJ1-2; TRBD1 aligns across 8 bases. The ends lost 7 bases at V and 4 bases at J; junction bases unmatched: 8. This CDR3 is built from 14 residues. Germline V CDR1 and CDR2: MNHNS, SASEGT. The CDR3 sequence is CASTTQGAVYGYTF. CDR3 DNA sequence: TGTGCCAGCACCACCCAGGGGGCGGTCTATGGCTACACCTTC.

This clonotype was seen many times. The chain links TRBV12-3 or TRBV12-4 to TRBJ2-2, with D unresolved. With 2 bases removed from V and 6 bases from J, the gap between germline ends came to 10 bases. This CDR3 is built from 14 residues. Here the CDR3 reads CASSLPRRPGELFF. The DNA for the CDR3 is TGTGCCAGCAGTTTACCCAGACGGCCCGGGGAGCTGTTTTTT.

This clonotype occurred many times. V usage is TRBV28 and J usage is TRBJ1-1; 7 nucleotides line up with TRBD1. CDR1 and CDR2 from the germline V gene are MDHEN and SYDVKM. This CDR3 is 14 amino acids long. With V trimmed by 10 bases and J by 3 bases, 11 bases remained unmatched. The CDR3 nucleotides are TGTGCCACCCGTCTTTTAGGGACAGACACTGAAGCTTTCTTT. It translates to CATRLLGTDTEAFF.

There are many counts of this clonotype. The V call is TRBV20-1, the J call TRBJ2-7; 12 bases line up with TRBD2. Unmatched junction bases numbered 7, after V lost 5 bases and J lost 2 bases. Per the germline V gene, CDR1 is DFQATT and CDR2 is SNEGSKA (reference sequence). The CDR3 spans 15 residues. CDR3 loop: CSAFDLAGGAYEQYF. CDR3 sequence (DNA): TGCAGTGCTTTTGATCTAGCGGGAGGGGCCTACGAGCAGTACTTC.

This clonotype was recorded at least ten times. The chain is built from TRBV24-1 and TRBJ2-6, with D possibly being TRBD1 (6 bases). This CDR3 region has 17 residues. The germline V gene encodes CDR1 KGHDR and CDR2 SFDVKD. Trimming took off 5 bases at V and 0 bases at J, with 13 bases between the two ends. CDR3 sequence (DNA): TGTGCCACCAGTGGGGACACCCTGAGCTCTGGGGCCAACGTCCTGACTTTC. This sequence encodes CATSGDTLSSGANVLTF.

Many counts were recorded for this clonotype. V gene TRBV7-8 combines with J gene TRBJ2-5, with a possible D match to TRBD1 (5 bases). Trimming pared 7 bases from V and 4 bases from J, leaving 7 bases between. This CDR3 comprises 11 residues. The germline gives CDR1 SGHVS, CDR2 FQNEAQ. This chain's CDR3 is CASTGRETQYF. The CDR3 region has the DNA TGTGCCAGCACAGGGCGAGAGACCCAGTACTTC.

As to this clonotype: It is likely a read error, because the conserved phenylalanine at the end of the CDR3 is missing. The DNA is omitted, as the CDR3 cannot be located on it reliably, and the CDR3 follows TCRdb's listing. The V and J genes are TRBV4-3 and TRBJ2-4; the table's D call of TRBD1 was not tested on the DNA. The V gene's germline CDR1 is LGHNA and CDR2 YSLEER. The CDR3 numbers 8 amino acids, ends counted. The CDR3 here is CASSPHAG.

Many counts were recorded for this clonotype. The gene calls are TRBV20-1 and TRBJ2-7; possibly TRBD2 for D (5 bases). The CDR3 contains 11 residues. The V and J ends lost 3 bases and 9 bases respectively, with 12 bases between them. Germline CDR1 is DFQATT and CDR2 is SNEGSKA (reference sequence). CDR3 coding DNA: TGCAGTGCTAGGGACCTACGGGGGCAGTACTTC. Protein product: CSARDLRGQYF.

The table lists this clonotype with many counts. CDR3: CATSDPGTDNTGELFF. CDR3 nucleotide sequence: TGTGCCACCAGTGATCCCGGGACAGACAACACCGGGGAGCTGTTTTTT. This sequence joins TRBV24-1 and TRBJ2-2, with 7 bases lining up with TRBD1. The CDR3 spans 16 residues. Germline CDR1 reads KGHDR; CDR2 reads SFDVKD. Unmatched junction bases numbered 5, after V lost 3 bases and J lost 2 bases.

At least ten counts were recorded for this clonotype. V is TRBV9 and J is TRBJ1-3; 8 nucleotides agree with TRBD1. The germline CDR1 and CDR2 sequences are SGDLS and YYNGEE. The CDR3 has 16 residues. Trimming removed 4 bases from V and 0 bases from J; junction bases left unmatched: 6. CDR3 region: CASSLQGENSGNTIYF. The CDR3 nucleotides read TGTGCCAGCAGCTTACAGGGGGAAAACTCTGGAAACACCATATATTTT.

J is TRBJ1-1 and V is TRBV29-1; D remains ambiguous. Germline V lookup: CDR1 SQVTM, CDR2 ANQGSEA. This CDR3 has 10 residues. Trimming removed 2 bases at V and 6 bases at J, with 4 bases between. This chain's CDR3 is CSVEIAEAFF. CDR3 nucleotides: TGCAGCGTTGAAATCGCTGAAGCTTTCTTT.

This chain links TRBV12-3 or TRBV12-4 with TRBJ2-7; 8 nucleotides align to TRBD1. The V gene end was trimmed by 5 bases and the J gene end by 5 bases; junction bases not matched to a gene: 11. CDR3 length: 15 residues. The DNA of the CDR3 is TGTGCCAGCAGTCCCCGACAGGGGATTGGGCACGAGCAGTACTTC. Translation: CASSPRQGIGHEQYF.

This clonotype turned up a few times. This chain uses TRBV6-1 with TRBJ2-5, with D uncertain. Per the germline V gene, CDR1 is MNHNS and CDR2 is SASEGT. Between the trimmed V and J ends, which lost 6 bases and 0 bases, there was a span of 8 bases. The length of the CDR3 is 13 residues. CDR3 sequence reads: CASRDGYQETQYF. CDR3 nucleotide sequence: TGTGCCAGCAGGGACGGATACCAAGAGACCCAGTACTTC.

This clonotype has only a few counts. The rearrangement joins TRBV2 to TRBJ2-7, with a tentative D call TRBD2 (6 bases). The V gene's germline CDR1 is SNHLY and CDR2 FYNNEI. The CDR3 consists of 13 residues. The germline V and J ends were trimmed by 1 base and 3 bases, with 7 bases remaining between them. Written as DNA, the CDR3 is TGTGCCAGCAGTGAAGGACTAGACTACGAGCAGTACTTC. Its translation: CASSEGLDYEQYF.

This clonotype was recorded at least ten times. This chain connects TRBV7-8 to TRBJ1-6; the D gene is possibly TRBD1 (5 bases). Trimming cost V 1 base and J 7 bases, with 14 bases left between them. From germline, CDR1 is SGHVS and CDR2 FQNEAQ. This CDR3 spans 16 amino acids. This chain's CDR3 is CASSLGDGGLNSPLHF. CDR3 DNA sequence: TGTGCCAGCAGCTTAGGGGATGGGGGATTAAATTCACCCCTCCACTTT. The full variable domain, rest sourced from reference TRBV7-8 and TRBJ1-6, is GAGVSQSPRYKVAKRGQDVALRCDPISGHVSLFWYQQALGQGPEFLTYFQNEAQLDKSGLPSDRFFAERPEGSVSTLKIQRTQQEDSAVYLCASSLGDGGLNSPLHFGNGTRLTVT.

This clonotype was detected ten times or more. This chain links TRBV7-9 with TRBJ2-7; D gene unclear. Germline V gene lookup returns CDR1 SEHNR and CDR2 FQNEAQ (reference sequence). V was cut by 3 bases and J by 6 bases, with 9 bases left in between. The CDR3 sequence is 12 residues long. CDR3 bases: TGTGCCAGCAGCTTGTCGACGGGCGAGCAGTACTTC. Protein: CASSLSTGEQYF.

Remarks on this clonotype: A single base separates this from a much larger clone, so it may be a read error. The genes are TRBV19 and TRBJ1-1; 9 nucleotides line up with TRBD1. CDR3 length: 12 amino acids. Germline V gives CDR1 LNHDA, CDR2 SQIVND (reference sequence). The CDR3 is CGSSSPTGGAFF. The CDR3 nucleotides read TGTGGCAGTAGTTCTCCGACAGGGGGGGCTTTCTTT. Complete variable domain (other parts from reference TRBV19 and TRBJ1-1): DGGITQSPKYLFRKEGQNVTLSCEQNLNHDAMYWYRQDPGQGLRLIYYSQIVNDFQKGDIAEGYSVSREKKESFPLTVTSAQKNPTAFYLCGSSSPTGGAFFGQGTRLTVV.

This clonotype came up many times. This chain connects TRBV5-6 to TRBJ2-5, with 15 bases identical to TRBD2. V dropped 4 bases and J dropped 6; count of bases not matched to a gene: 7. The germline gives CDR1 SGHDT, CDR2 YYEEEE. This CDR3 comprises 16 residues. This chain's CDR3 is CASSRTSGRATQTQYF. The DNA for the CDR3 is TGTGCCAGCAGCCGGACTAGCGGGAGGGCAACGCAGACCCAGTACTTC.